This T cell receptor beta chain was sequenced during a study of shared clonotypes between healthy human individuals. Assay used: immunoSEQ multiplex PCR; TCRdb lists only in-frame clones, some missing. The top ten clones hold roughly 0.9% of a sample with around 1,100,000 clones, 70% to 85% of them seen once. Caucasian adults living in Nashville, Tennessee, provided all samples. Germline V gives CDR1 MNHEY, CDR2 SMNVEV (reference sequence). The CDR3 consists of 16 residues. V dropped 6 bases and J dropped 2; count of bases not matched to a gene: 10. This clone appeared many times. This sequence was found in a man between 18 and 35 years old in good health. Some clones in this sample may be carry-over from other donors' samples. This rearrangement joins TRBV27 to TRBJ2-3, with 8 bases that match TRBD2. The sample comprised memory CD4+ T cells from PBMCs. Subset: CD45RA-negative fraction. For the CDR3, the DNA is TGTGCCAGCAGGAAGAGAAGAGCGGGAGTCACAGATACGCAGTATTTT. It yields the protein CASRKRRAGVTDTQYF.